This T cell receptor (beta chain) appears in the sequencing data of a study of PD-L1 blockade in urothelial cancer. Study at large: Patients had received 0 to 3 prior chemotherapy regimens. The median T cell count in blood samples was over 140,000.

Documented time point: pretreatment peripheral blood. The templates were synthetic TCR analogs, and they were spiked into each PCR. Profiling relied on immunoSEQ multiplex PCR, and the TCRdb table lists in-frame clones only, not all of them. Of tens of thousands of clones listed, almost 90% are singletons. The study, taken as a whole, reports: Pretreatment TCR clonality in blood under the median foretold superior survival.

The CDR3 is 13 amino acids. CDR1 MGHDK and CDR2 SYGVNS come from the germline V gene. Trimming cost V 6 bases and J 4 bases, with 12 bases left between them. Regarding this clone: The antigen remains undetermined.

The sequence was collected from a man between 65 and 85 years old with urothelial cancer. The starting material was PBMCs, obtained around atezolizumab (anti-PD-L1) treatment. The V call is TRBV25-1, the J call TRBJ1-2, with D possibly being TRBD1 (6 bases). CDR3 nucleotide sequence: TGTGCCAGCAGCCGGGACAAGCTCTATGGCTACACCTTC. Protein: CASSRDKLYGYTF.